This TCR beta chain comes out of a study of cytotoxic CD8 clonotypes in ibrutinib-treated CLL. Study details: Among the samples, the mean was about 260,000 productive templates and roughly 100,000 productive rearrangements.

Sequencing used immunoSEQ multiplex PCR; TCRdb keeps in-frame clones, though not all of them. The sample yields about 58,000 clones, about three quarters seen once. This clone appeared a few times. The antigen is not known. The CDR3 spans 17 residues. Trimming left V 4 bases short and J 5 bases short, with 23 bases between. The germline gives CDR1 SGHTA, CDR2 FQGNSA. Overall study results and limits: Higher circulating CD8+ T-cell counts strongly accompanied higher baseline clonality, above age-matched healthy donors. Public clonotypes were rare and shrank or held steady on treatment. Clonality went higher at ibrutinib response and then dropped back toward baseline at progression.

The source of this sequence is a human donor with chronic lymphocytic leukemia. Sequenced here: PBMCs, sampled after 12 months of ibrutinib treatment. The V and J genes are TRBV7-2 and TRBJ2-5; D is possibly TRBD2 (5 bases). Written as DNA, the CDR3 is TGTGCCAGCAGCTCCACCCCCGCCCGAGCGGTCAGGGAGACCCAGTACTTC. It codes for CASSSTPARAVRETQYF. The full variable domain, rest sourced from reference TRBV7-2 and TRBJ2-5, is GAGVSQSPSNKVTEKGKDVELRCDPISGHTALYWYRQSLGQGLEFLIYFQGNSAPDKSGLPSDRFSAERTGGSVSTLTIQRTQQEDSAVYLCASSSTPARAVRETQYFGPGTRLLVL.